This TCR beta chain emerged from a study of blood T cell repertoires in COVID-19. Turning to the study itself: Samples came from the United States, Italy and Spain, spanning acute and convalescent COVID-19. The cDNA or gDNA used as material had been derived from T cells, B-cell-depleted T cells, or PBMCs.

The CDR3 consists of 13 residues. Trimming removed 3 bases from V and 1 base from J, with 7 bases in between. Per germline, CDR1 MNHEY and CDR2 SVGAGI. Profiling relied on immunoSEQ multiplex PCR, and the TCRdb table lists in-frame clones only, not all of them. The repertoire consists of 250,000 to 300,000 clones, with approximately 91% occurring once and the leading ten covering under 3%. Enrolled through a virtual design, the participants were between roughly 18 and 100 years of age and came from some 25 US areas. Cohorts were determined from participant-reported clinical history. A remark on this clone: Distinct nucleotide sequences in the sample also encode this CDR3.

The specimen was PBMCs or T cells enriched from blood (not recorded which). This TCR was recovered from a woman in her forties with acute COVID-19. The V call is TRBV6-5, the J call TRBJ2-7; D unclear. The CDR3 loop reads CASSYGGSYEQYF. DNA of the CDR3: TGTGCCAGCAGTTATGGCGGATCCTACGAGCAGTACTTC.